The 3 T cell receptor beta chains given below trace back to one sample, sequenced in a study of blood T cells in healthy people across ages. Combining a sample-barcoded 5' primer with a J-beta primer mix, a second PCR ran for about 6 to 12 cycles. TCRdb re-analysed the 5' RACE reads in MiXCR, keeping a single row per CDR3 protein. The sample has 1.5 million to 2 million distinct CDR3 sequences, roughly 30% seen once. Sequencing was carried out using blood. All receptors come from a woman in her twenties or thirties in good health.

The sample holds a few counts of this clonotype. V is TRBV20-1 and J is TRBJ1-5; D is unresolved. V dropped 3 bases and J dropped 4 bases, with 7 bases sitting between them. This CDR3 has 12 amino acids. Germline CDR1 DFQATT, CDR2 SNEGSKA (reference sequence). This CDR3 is CSARPNNQPQHF. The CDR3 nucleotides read TGCAGTGCTAGGCCCAATAATCAGCCCCAGCATTTT.

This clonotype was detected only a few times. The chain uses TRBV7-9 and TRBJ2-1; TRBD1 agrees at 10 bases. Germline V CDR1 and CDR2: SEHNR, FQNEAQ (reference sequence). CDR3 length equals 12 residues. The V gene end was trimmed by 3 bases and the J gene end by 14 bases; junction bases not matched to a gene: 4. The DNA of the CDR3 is TGTGCCAGCAGCTTCCCGACAGGGGGCAAGTTCTTC. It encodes CASSFPTGGKFF.

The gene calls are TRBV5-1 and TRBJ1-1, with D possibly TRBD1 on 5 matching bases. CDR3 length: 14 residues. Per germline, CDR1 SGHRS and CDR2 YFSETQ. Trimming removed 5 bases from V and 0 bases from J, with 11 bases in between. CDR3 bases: TGCGCCAGCAGACCGGGGGAAGTGAACACTGAAGCTTTCTTT. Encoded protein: CASRPGEVNTEAFF.